This T cell receptor (beta chain) came from a study of shared clonotypes between healthy human individuals (TCRdb year 2020). With regard to the full study: The cohort included a few men and a couple of women between 18 and 49 years of age. Blood TCR repertoires of several healthy adults were deeply sequenced to estimate repertoire size and the extent of clonotype sharing between individuals. Per donor, three plates each were used for CD4 naive and CD4 memory, two for CD8 naive, and one for CD8 memory. Different laboratories and diverse techniques were used to prepare libraries and sequence TCR repertoires, to increase sequencing depth and limit assay-specific biases. Per donor, leukapheresis produced somewhere between about 0.94 and 10 billion PBMCs.

CD8 naive samples were obtained by positive selection for CCR7 among CD45RO-negative cells, yielding a CD45RA+CCR7+ population from which TemRA cells were excluded. Donors were healthy HIV-negative adults with no recently reported acute infections or vaccinations. Only Caucasian adults living in Nashville, Tennessee, USA were represented among the donors. After blood collection by leukapheresis, PBMCs were isolated using Ficoll-Histopaque density gradient centrifugation and then cryopreserved in the vapor phase of liquid nitrogen. Analytical flow cytometry was used to check the purity and quantity of each magnetically sorted T cell population. From each sorted fraction, genomic DNA was isolated and quantified by UV absorbance on a Nanodrop 2000c. V drops 5 bases and J drops 4 bases, leaving 12 bases in between. There are 14 amino acids in the CDR3, from cysteine to phenylalanine inclusive. The retained sequence is limited to the CDR3, 42 bases, with the frame set at the first base. The germline V gene (reference sequence) provides CDR1 SGHAT and CDR2 FQDESV.

Using the deep immunoSEQ assay, multiplex PCR amplified TCR CDR3 regions from genomic DNA. For each cell subset, the extracted genomic DNA was distributed evenly across all wells of several immunoSEQ 96-well plates, and each plate served as one replicate. Each replicate PCR for sorted subsets received roughly 200 ng genomic DNA, equal to around 32,000 T cell genomes. The purified libraries were quantified using a Qubit 3.0 fluorometer, sized with a Bioanalyzer 2100, and then quantified again using the KAPA Library Quantification kit. A separate single-read 150-cycle Illumina NextSeq 550 flow cell was used to sequence each immunoSEQ 96-well plate. On the authors' methods: Because the immunoSEQ output included only junctional sequences and no quality scores, the filtering could not be the same as the filtering used for full-length reads. To assign V/J genes and CDR3, sequences were annotated against IMGT germline references using PyIR, a Python wrapper for IgBLAST v1.9. Reads with weak V/J assignments (E-value above 1e-6), missing CDR3, stop codons, out-of-frame junctions, or ambiguous translated residues were removed. V3J clonotypes were defined as sequences sharing an identical inferred V gene, J gene, and CDR3 amino acid sequence. The percentage overlap between two repertoires was calculated by dividing the number of shared unique clonotypes by the size of the smaller repertoire. RTK rarefaction, the Chao1 estimator, and Recon v2.1 estimates of unobserved clonotypes were used to assess repertoire richness. Generation probabilities were computed with OLGA for all TCRbeta clonotypes obtained by the gDNA method from several donors. As stored in TCRdb, this immuneACCESS dataset retains in-frame rearrangements with V and J assigned. A fraction of the clones does not appear; measured against another copy, unresolved V genes explain less than half of the discrepancy, and the remainder lacks a known reason. D and trimming come from the DNA, and the V and J calls and clone size come from that table. This sample comprises 700,000 to 950,000 clones, 96% of them detected only once. The leading ten clones occupy approximately 0.2% of the sample.

Overall study results and their limits: Rarefaction of sorted-subset datasets indicated incomplete sequencing despite the large sequencing depth. Across a handful of donors, around 5% of naive CD4, approximately 3.6% of naive CD8, around 2.1% of memory CD4, and under 0.45% of memory CD8 clonotypes were shared. Estimated clonotype richness was generally larger for naive than for memory subsets. Because the study included only a small number of donors, the genetic and exposure-history diversity represented was limited. Compared with non-shared clonotypes, clonotypes shared by all four sorted-subset donors had higher generation probabilities. Pairwise subsampling led to the expectation that sequencing depth would affect the degree of clonotype sharing among donors. Sampling was restricted to blood, and TCR repertoires in tissue are likely to differ from TCR repertoires in blood.

As for this clone: There is no known antigen for this receptor. The input lacks base qualities; no much larger clone sits a single base away.

This sequence originates from a man aged 30-40 years in good health. The chain is made from TRBV11-1 and TRBJ2-1; TRBD1 is possibly the D segment (6 matching bases). Sample: naive CD8+ T cells sorted from blood. Taken with the paper, the label for cell subset or site translates to: CD45RA+CCR7+. The nucleotide sequence reads as follows: TGTGCCAGCAGCCCCCGACAGGCATACAATGAGCAGTTCTTC. Its protein reads: CASSPRQAYNEQFF.